One sample yielded the 18 T cell receptor beta chains listed below, sequenced in a study of human T cells and chemical hapten exposure. Time point reported: pre-sensitization, week 0. Treatment specified: therapeutic diphenylcyclopropenone sensitization with weekly scalp DPC. TCRdb fed the RACE reads into MiXCR, producing one record per CDR3 protein. The table records 300,000 to 400,000 distinct CDR3 sequences, roughly 5% of them present only once. The sequencing used whole blood, collected in connection with sensitization to the hapten diphenylcyclopropenone (DPC). Receptors originate from a woman in her fifties or sixties with alopecia areata. Some clones in this sample may be carry-over from other donors' samples.

This clonotype turned up a few times. The CDR3 loop is CATSRIHRLEGSSPNQEKLFF. CDR3 DNA sequence: TGTGCCACCAGCAGGATACACCGCTTAGAGGGGTCATCCCCTAATCAGGAAAAACTGTTTTTT. The J gene is TRBJ1-4, the V gene TRBV15, with TRBD1 as a possible D gene (5 bases). Germline V gene sequence: CDR1 LNHNV, CDR2 YYDKDF (reference sequence). The CDR3 extends over 21 amino acids. The V end lost 3 bases, the J end lost 8 bases, and 34 bases lay between the germline ends. Together with reference TRBV15 and TRBJ1-4, the CDR3 gives the full variable domain: DAMVIQNPRYQVTQFGKPVTLSCSQTLNHNVMYWYQQKSSQAPKLLFHYYDKDFNNEADTPDNFQSRRPNTSFCFLDIRSPGLGDTAMYLCATSRIHRLEGSSPNQEKLFFGSGTQLSVL.

This clonotype occurred many times. This sequence joins TRBV5-4 and TRBJ1-4; D is undetermined. V lost 2 bases and J 4 bases, leaving 9 bases between the germline ends. CDR1 and CDR2 from the germline V gene are SGHNT and YYREEE (reference sequence). The length of the CDR3 is 14 residues. CDR3 in amino acids: CASSFGRGNEKLFF. Here the CDR3 DNA reads TGTGCCAGCAGCTTTGGTCGGGGTAATGAAAAACTGTTTTTT.

This clonotype appeared a few times. V and J are TRBV28 and TRBJ1-1; perhaps TRBD1 as D (6 bases). CDR1 is MDHEN, CDR2 SYDVKM, per germline. This CDR3 has 14 residues. V dropped 6 bases and J dropped 2 bases, with 13 bases sitting between them. CDR3 DNA: TGTGCCAGCAGCATGAAACAGGGCAACACTGAAGCTTTCTTT. This encodes CASSMKQGNTEAFF. Supplemented by reference TRBV28 and TRBJ1-1, the full variable domain reads DVKVTQSSRYLVKRTGEKVFLECVQDMDHENMFWYRQDPGLGLRLIYFSYDVKMKEKGDIPEGYSVSREKKERFSLILESASTNQTSMYLCASSMKQGNTEAFFGQGTRLTVV.

The chain has TRBV29-1 and TRBJ2-4; tentatively, D is TRBD1 (5 bases). V shed 4 bases and J shed 1 base, with 5 bases lying between them. The CDR3 spans 12 residues. CDR1 SQVTM and CDR2 ANQGSEA come from the germline V gene. The CDR3 region has the DNA TGCAGCGTTGGACAGGCCAAAAACATTCAGTACTTC. It is translated as CSVGQAKNIQYF.

In this sample, this clonotype turned up a few times. The chain has TRBV5-1 and TRBJ2-5, with D maybe TRBD2 (5 bases). V was trimmed by 0 bases and J by 4 bases, leaving 13 bases between them. CDR1 SGHRS and CDR2 YFSETQ come from the germline V gene. CDR3 size: 15 residues. The CDR3 protein is CASSLVGSVRETQYF. CDR3 bases: TGCGCCAGCAGCTTGGTCGGTAGCGTGAGAGAGACCCAGTACTTC.

This clonotype came up many times. The chain carries TRBV4-1 and TRBJ2-7; D is unresolved. The V gene lost 0 bases and the J gene lost 7 bases, with 10 bases spanning the gap. The CDR3 has 13 amino acids. In germline, CDR1 is MGHRA, CDR2 YSYEKL. The CDR3 DNA follows: TGCGCCAGCAGCCAAGATGCAGCTGGAGAGCAGTACTTC. As protein: CASSQDAAGEQYF.

This chain joins TRBV29-1 and TRBJ1-6; D unresolved. CDR3 size: 15 residues. The germline CDR1 and CDR2 sequences are SQVTM and ANQGSEA. V was pared by 0 bases and J by 10 bases, with 16 bases between. The CDR3 coding sequence is TGCAGCGTTGAAGATGAGAAGGGCAGATACTCACCCCTCCACTTT. Its protein product is CSVEDEKGRYSPLHF.

The sample holds many counts of this clonotype. The genes are TRBV6-2 or TRBV6-3 and TRBJ2-5, with a weak D call TRBD1 (5 bases). Trimming stripped 6 bases from V and 7 bases from J, with 15 bases between. Germline CDR1 and CDR2: MNHEY and SVGEGT. This CDR3 has 13 amino acids. In DNA form, the CDR3 reads TGTGCCAGCAGGGGGCCAGGACGCCGGACCCAGTACTTC. Protein product: CASRGPGRRTQYF.

This clonotype was picked up a small number of times. In DNA form, the CDR3 reads TGTGCCAGCAGCCTACGGGATAAGGGTGGCAATCAGCCCCAGCATTTT. Amino acid sequence: CASSLRDKGGNQPQHF. J is TRBJ1-5 and V is TRBV3-1; D call uncertain. Germline V gene data show CDR1 as LGHDT and CDR2 as YNNKEL (reference sequence). V lost 4 bases and J 2 bases, leaving 15 bases between the germline ends. The CDR3 consists of 16 residues.

The V call is TRBV28, the J call TRBJ2-7; D perhaps matches TRBD1 (6 bases). CDR1 and CDR2 (germline): MDHEN, SYDVKM. The germline V and J ends were trimmed by 4 bases and 0 bases, with 16 bases remaining between them. This CDR3 comprises 16 residues. The CDR3 nucleotides read TGTGCCAGCAGTTCCCCACAGGGCCTTAGCTCCTACGAGCAGTACTTC. Amino acids: CASSSPQGLSSYEQYF.

This clonotype was picked up many times. The V gene is TRBV20-1, the J gene TRBJ2-7; 10 nucleotides match TRBD1. Germline trimming cut 3 bases from V and 5 bases from J; bases unmatched to any gene: 10. Germline loops: CDR1 DFQATT, CDR2 SNEGSKA (reference sequence). The CDR3 spans 15 residues. CDR3 nucleotide sequence: TGCAGTGCTAGCGCCCGACAGGGGGCGCCCCACGAGCAGTACTTC. As protein: CSASARQGAPHEQYF.

This clonotype was detected ten times or more. The chain uses TRBV7-7 and TRBJ2-3; 11 nucleotides agree with TRBD2. Germline assignment: CDR1 SSHAT and CDR2 FNYEAQ (reference sequence). Trimming at V came to 5 bases and at J to 2 bases, leaving 9 bases not matched to a gene. CDR3 size: 17 residues. The CDR3 spells CASSAHGLAGPTDTQYF. The DNA of the CDR3 is TGTGCCAGCAGCGCCCACGGACTAGCGGGCCCCACAGATACGCAGTATTTT.

This clonotype was seen repeatedly, ten times or more. The chain couples TRBV9 to TRBJ1-1; TRBD1 matches 11 bases. The CDR3 runs to 16 residues. Per the germline V gene, CDR1 is SGDLS and CDR2 is YYNGEE. The V segment lost 2 bases and the J segment 0 bases; nucleotides outside the gene matches: 3. CDR3 region: CASSVGQGAMNTEAFF. The DNA for the CDR3 is TGTGCCAGCAGCGTCGGACAGGGGGCTATGAACACTGAAGCTTTCTTT.

The chain uses TRBV5-4 and TRBJ2-4, with 7 bases matching TRBD1. V trimming: 4 bases; J trimming: 7 bases; junction bases outside the gene matches: 11. There are 15 residues in the CDR3. CDR1 and CDR2 from the germline V gene are SGHNT and YYREEE (reference sequence). CDR3 sequence (DNA): TGTGCCAGCAGCATGATAGGGGGCACGCGGAACATTCAGTACTTC. Its protein is CASSMIGGTRNIQYF.

The V gene is TRBV2, the J gene TRBJ2-7; D possibly corresponds to TRBD1 (6 bases). Germline-derived CDR1 and CDR2 are SNHLY and FYNNEI. The CDR3 sequence is 13 residues long. V lost 8 bases and J 5 bases, leaving 16 bases between the germline ends. The CDR3 reads CASSSRGRNEQYF. The CDR3 nucleotides are TGTGCCAGCTCGTCCAGGGGTAGAAACGAGCAGTACTTC.

The V call is TRBV4-1, the J call TRBJ1-2; D is perhaps TRBD1 (5 bases). The ends were cut back, 4 bases at V and 1 base at J, with 19 bases in the middle. Per germline, CDR1 MGHRA and CDR2 YSYEKL. The CDR3 is 17 amino acids. CDR3 sequence: CASSPLFPQGRNYGYTF. The DNA for the CDR3 is TGCGCCAGCAGCCCGCTATTCCCTCAGGGACGTAACTATGGCTACACCTTC.

This clonotype has more than one count but fewer than ten. V and J are TRBV28 and TRBJ2-3; D remains unclear. Trimming removed 6 bases from V and 0 bases from J, with 7 bases in between. The germline V gene has CDR1 MDHEN and CDR2 SYDVKM. This CDR3 has 13 amino acids. The CDR3 spells CASRDSSTDTQYF. In nucleotides, the CDR3 is TGTGCCAGCAGAGATTCTAGCACAGATACGCAGTATTTT.

This clonotype was recorded at least ten times. The DNA for the CDR3 is TGTGCCAGCACCACAGGGGGCGGATACGAGCAGTACTTC. Translating it yields CASTTGGGYEQYF. The chain has TRBV5-6 and TRBJ2-7; 9 bases line up with TRBD1. Germline assignment: CDR1 SGHDT and CDR2 YYEEEE. This CDR3 spans 13 amino acids. After removal of 6 bases from V and 4 bases from J, the junction contained 5 bases not matched to a gene.